This T cell receptor (beta chain) originates from a study of blood T cells in healthy people across ages. As to this clonotype: Its antigen is still unknown.

Through a sample-barcoded 5' primer and a J-beta primer mix, a second PCR was run for roughly 6 to 12 cycles. Every cDNA molecule carried a tag from a template-switch adaptor bearing 12 random nucleotides. TCRdb re-called the 5' RACE reads through MiXCR, storing one row per CDR3 protein. The sample lists about 670,000 distinct CDR3 sequences, around 38% occurring once. The CDR3 consists of 13 residues. V shed 4 bases and J 11 bases; nucleotides not matched to a gene: 9. Germline values: CDR1 LGHDT, CDR2 YNNKEL (reference sequence). General observations from the study: Not knowing donor CMV status may have confounded expanded clonotype changes.

J is TRBJ2-5 and V is TRBV3-1, with 8 bases lining up with TRBD1. This sequence was found in an elderly man in good health. Sequenced input: blood. This CDR3 is CASSLDRANEQYF. DNA of the CDR3: TGTGCCAGCAGCCTGGACAGGGCAAATGAGCAGTACTTC.